The sample holds many counts of the clone carrying this TCR beta chain. V lost 3 bases, J lost 2 bases, and 5 bases stayed unmatched. Germline V lookup: CDR1 MGHRA, CDR2 YSYEKL. The length of the CDR3 is 16 residues. The data stem from a study of CD8+CD57+ T cells in acquired aplastic anemia. The use of genomic DNA as template underpinned the TCR beta VDJ and CDR3 profiling. A single record per CDR3 protein comes from TCRdb applying MiXCR to the reads. The sample gives around 180,000 distinct CDR3 sequences, around half of which show up once; roughly 1.8% is in the top ten. Selection for sequencing was limited to patients who had shown CD8+CD57+ cell expansion by flow cytometry. Each patient gave a blood sample that was collected before any therapy had been received.

The chain links TRBV4-1 to TRBJ2-1; 9 bases fit TRBD2. This TCR was sampled from a human donor with aplastic anemia. The sequencing sample was made of sorted CD4+, CD8+, or CD8+CD57+ T cells (not recorded which) from PBMCs. For the CDR3, the DNA is TGCGCCAGCAGCCAGCGTAGCGGGGGTACCTACAATGAGCAGTTCTTC. Protein sequence: CASSQRSGGTYNEQFF.